This T cell receptor (beta chain) was retrieved from a study of identical twins. Regarding the study as a whole: While abundant cord blood beta clonotypes carried fewer insertions, memory repertoires showed no such pattern. Out-of-frame alpha sequences shared between twins exhibited an excess of low generation probability.

There were only healthy Caucasians among the donors. cDNA molecules carried unique molecular identifiers, and template switching added a universal primer site. MiXCR, run by TCRdb on the 5' RACE reads, gives a single entry per CDR3 protein. The repertoire has about 260,000 distinct CDR3 sequences, about 7% of them found once; the top ten carry roughly 3.7%. As for this clonotype: Its antigen is unidentified.

These data are also associated with another study on yellow fever vaccine responses in identical twins.

The TCR comes from a woman under 30 in good health. Sequenced sample: memory (CD45RO+) T cells sorted from blood.

CDR3 sequence reads: CATDGQLNNQPQHF. The DNA of the CDR3 is TGTGCCACCGACGGACAGCTCAACAATCAGCCCCAGCATTTT. V and J are TRBV28 and TRBJ1-5, with D perhaps matching TRBD1 (6 bases). The germline V and J ends were trimmed by 10 bases and 3 bases, with 16 bases remaining between them. The CDR3 contains 14 residues. Looked up from germline, CDR1 is MDHEN and CDR2 is SYDVKM.